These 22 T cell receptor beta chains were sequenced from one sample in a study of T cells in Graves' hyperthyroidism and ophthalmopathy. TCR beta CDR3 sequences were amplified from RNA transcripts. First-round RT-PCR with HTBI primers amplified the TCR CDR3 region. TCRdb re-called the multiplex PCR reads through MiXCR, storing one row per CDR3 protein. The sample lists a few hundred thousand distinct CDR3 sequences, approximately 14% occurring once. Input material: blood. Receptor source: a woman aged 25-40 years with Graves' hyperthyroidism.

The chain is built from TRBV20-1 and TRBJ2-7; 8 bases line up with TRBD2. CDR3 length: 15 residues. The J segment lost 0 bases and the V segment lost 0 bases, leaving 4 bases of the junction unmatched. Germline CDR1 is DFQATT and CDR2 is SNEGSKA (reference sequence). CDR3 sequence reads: CSARDVAGNSYEQYF. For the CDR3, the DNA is TGCAGTGCTAGAGATGTAGCGGGAAACTCCTACGAGCAGTACTTC.

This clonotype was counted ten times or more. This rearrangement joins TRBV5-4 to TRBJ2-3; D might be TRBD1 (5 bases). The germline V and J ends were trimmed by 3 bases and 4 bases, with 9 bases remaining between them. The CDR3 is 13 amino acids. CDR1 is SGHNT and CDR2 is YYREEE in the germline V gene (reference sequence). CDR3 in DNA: TGTGCCAGCAGCTATGGGGCTCCAGATACGCAGTATTTT. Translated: CASSYGAPDTQYF.

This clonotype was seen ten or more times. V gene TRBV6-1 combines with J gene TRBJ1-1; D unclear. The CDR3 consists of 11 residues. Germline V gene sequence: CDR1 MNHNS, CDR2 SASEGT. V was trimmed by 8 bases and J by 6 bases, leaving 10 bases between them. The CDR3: CASSHGPEAFF. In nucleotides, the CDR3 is TGTGCCAGCTCACATGGGCCTGAAGCTTTCTTT.

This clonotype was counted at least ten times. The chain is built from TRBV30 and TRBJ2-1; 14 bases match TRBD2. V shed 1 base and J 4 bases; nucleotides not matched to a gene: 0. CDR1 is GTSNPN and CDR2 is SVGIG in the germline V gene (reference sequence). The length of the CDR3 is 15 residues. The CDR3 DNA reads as TGTGCCTGGAGTGGACTAGCGGGAGGGTACAATGAGCAGTTCTTC. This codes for CAWSGLAGGYNEQFF.

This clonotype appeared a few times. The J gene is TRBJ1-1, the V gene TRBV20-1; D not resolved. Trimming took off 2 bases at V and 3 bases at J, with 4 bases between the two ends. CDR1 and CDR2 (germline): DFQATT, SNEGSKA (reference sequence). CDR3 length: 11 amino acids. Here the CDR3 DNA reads TGCAGTGCTAGACGCCACACTGAAGCTTTCTTT. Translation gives CSARRHTEAFF.

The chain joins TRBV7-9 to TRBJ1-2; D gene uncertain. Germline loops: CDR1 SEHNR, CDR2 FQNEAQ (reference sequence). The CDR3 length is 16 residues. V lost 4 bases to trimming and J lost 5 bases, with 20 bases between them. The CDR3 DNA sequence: TGTGCCAGCAGCTCTCCCAACTCAGGAGAAAGATATGGCTACACCTTC. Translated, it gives CASSSPNSGERYGYTF.

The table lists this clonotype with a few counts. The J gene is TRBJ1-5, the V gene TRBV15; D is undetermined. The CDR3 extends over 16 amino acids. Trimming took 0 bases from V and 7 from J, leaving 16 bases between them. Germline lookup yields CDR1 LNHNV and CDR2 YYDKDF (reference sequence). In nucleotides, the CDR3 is TGTGCCACCAGCAGAGATTCTGCGTTGGCAGCACAGCCCCAGCATTTT. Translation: CATSRDSALAAQPQHF.

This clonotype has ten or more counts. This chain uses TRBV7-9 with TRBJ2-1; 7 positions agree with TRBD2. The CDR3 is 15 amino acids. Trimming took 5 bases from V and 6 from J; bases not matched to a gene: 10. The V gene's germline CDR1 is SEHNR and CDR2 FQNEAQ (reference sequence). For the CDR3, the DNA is TGTGCCAGCAGCAGCGGGGTATATCGATTCAATGAGCAGTTCTTC. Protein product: CASSSGVYRFNEQFF. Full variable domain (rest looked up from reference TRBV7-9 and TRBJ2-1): DTGVSQNPRHKITKRGQNVTFRCDPISEHNRLYWYRQTLGQGPEFLTYFQNEAQLEKSRLLSDRFSAERPKGSFSTLEIQRTEQGDSAMYLCASSSGVYRFNEQFFGPGTRLTVL.

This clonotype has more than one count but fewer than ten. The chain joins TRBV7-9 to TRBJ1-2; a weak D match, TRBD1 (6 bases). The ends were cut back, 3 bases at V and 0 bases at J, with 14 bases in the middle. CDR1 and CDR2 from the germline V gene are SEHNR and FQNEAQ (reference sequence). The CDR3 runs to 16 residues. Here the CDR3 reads CASSFFRGSSNYGYTF. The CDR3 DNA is TGTGCCAGCAGCTTCTTTAGGGGGTCCTCTAACTATGGCTACACCTTC.

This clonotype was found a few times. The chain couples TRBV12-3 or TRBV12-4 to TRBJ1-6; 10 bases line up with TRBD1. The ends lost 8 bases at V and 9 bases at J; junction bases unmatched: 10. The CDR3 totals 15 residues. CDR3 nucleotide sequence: TGTGCCAGCCTAGGGGGACAGGGGTATGGTTCACCCCTCCACTTT. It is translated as CASLGGQGYGSPLHF.

The CDR3 nucleotides read TGCGCCAGCAGCCAAGAGTCTAGCGGGAGCCCTAACTCCTACGAGCAGTACTTC. This codes for CASSQESSGSPNSYEQYF. V gene TRBV4-1 combines with J gene TRBJ2-7; 10 bases match TRBD2. Germline lookup yields CDR1 MGHRA and CDR2 YSYEKL. The junction had 8 bases not matched to a gene; V was cut back by 0 bases and J by 0 bases. The CDR3 spans 18 residues.

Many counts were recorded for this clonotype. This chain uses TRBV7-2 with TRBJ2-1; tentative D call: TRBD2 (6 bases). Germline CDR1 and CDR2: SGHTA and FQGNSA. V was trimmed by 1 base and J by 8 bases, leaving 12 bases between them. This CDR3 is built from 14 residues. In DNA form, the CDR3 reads TGTGCCAGCAGCTTAGGGGGGGATTTGGATGAGCAGTTCTTC. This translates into CASSLGGDLDEQFF. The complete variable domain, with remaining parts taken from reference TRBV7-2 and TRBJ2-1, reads GAGVSQSPSNKVTEKGKDVELRCDPISGHTALYWYRQSLGQGLEFLIYFQGNSAPDKSGLPSDRFSAERTGGSVSTLTIQRTQQEDSAVYLCASSLGGDLDEQFFGPGTRLTVL.

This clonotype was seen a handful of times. The DNA of the CDR3 is TGTGCCAGCAGCTTGGGGGCAGGGGCGAGCTCCTACAATGAGCAGTTCTTC. Protein product: CASSLGAGASSYNEQFF. The J gene is TRBJ2-1, the V gene TRBV5-4; possible D gene TRBD1, 6 bases. CDR3 length equals 17 residues. V was trimmed by 0 bases and J by 0 bases, leaving 13 bases between them. Germline CDR1 reads SGHNT; CDR2 reads YYREEE (reference sequence).

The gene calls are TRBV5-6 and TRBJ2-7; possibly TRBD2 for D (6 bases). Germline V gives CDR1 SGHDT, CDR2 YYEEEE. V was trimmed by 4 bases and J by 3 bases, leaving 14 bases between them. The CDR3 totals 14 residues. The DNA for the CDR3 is TGTGCCAGCAGCCCCCATACGGAGGGCTACGAGCAGTACTTC. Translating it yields CASSPHTEGYEQYF.

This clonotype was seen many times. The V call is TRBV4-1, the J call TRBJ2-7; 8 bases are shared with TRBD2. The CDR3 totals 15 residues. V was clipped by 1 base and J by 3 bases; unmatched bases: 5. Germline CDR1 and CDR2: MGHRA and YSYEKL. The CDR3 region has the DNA TGCGCCAGCAGCCAAGGGACTAGCCCTTACTACGAGCAGTACTTC. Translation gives CASSQGTSPYYEQYF.

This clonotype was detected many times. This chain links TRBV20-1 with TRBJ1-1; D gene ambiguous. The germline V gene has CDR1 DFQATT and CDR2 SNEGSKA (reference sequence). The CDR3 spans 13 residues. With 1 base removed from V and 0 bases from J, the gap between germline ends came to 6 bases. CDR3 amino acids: CSARVRVNTEAFF. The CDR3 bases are TGCAGTGCTAGAGTACGGGTGAACACTGAAGCTTTCTTT.

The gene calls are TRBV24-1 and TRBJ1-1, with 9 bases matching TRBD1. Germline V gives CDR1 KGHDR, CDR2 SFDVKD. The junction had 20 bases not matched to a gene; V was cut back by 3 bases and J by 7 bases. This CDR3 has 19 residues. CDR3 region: CATSDTERAWTGALGEAFF. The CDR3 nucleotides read TGTGCCACCAGTGATACCGAACGAGCGTGGACAGGGGCCCTAGGTGAAGCTTTCTTT.

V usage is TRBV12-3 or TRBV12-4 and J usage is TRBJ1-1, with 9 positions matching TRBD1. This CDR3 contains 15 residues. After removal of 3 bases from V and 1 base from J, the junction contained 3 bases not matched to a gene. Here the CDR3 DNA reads TGTGCCAGCAGTTTGGGGACAGGGCAGAACACTGAAGCTTTCTTT. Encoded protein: CASSLGTGQNTEAFF.

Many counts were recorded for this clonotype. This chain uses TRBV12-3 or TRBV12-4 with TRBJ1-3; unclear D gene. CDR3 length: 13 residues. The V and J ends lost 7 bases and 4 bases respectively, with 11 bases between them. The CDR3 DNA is TGTGCCAGCATCCCGGGGATCGGAAACACCATATATTTT. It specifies CASIPGIGNTIYF.

The CDR3 DNA reads as TGTGCCAGCAGTTTAGGTAGATTTGGCAGGTTCGTCTACGAGCAGTACTTC. Translating gives CASSLGRFGRFVYEQYF. The gene calls are TRBV12-3 or TRBV12-4 and TRBJ2-7; D is unclear. With 1 base removed from V and 3 bases from J, the gap between germline ends came to 19 bases. The CDR3 spans 17 residues.

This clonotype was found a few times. DNA of the CDR3: TGTGCCAGCAGCTTGCCGGGACAACAATACGAGCAGTACTTC. Protein product: CASSLPGQQYEQYF. The chain links TRBV7-9 to TRBJ2-7; D is possibly TRBD1 (6 bases). CDR1 and CDR2 (germline): SEHNR, FQNEAQ (reference sequence). The CDR3 has 14 amino acids. V lost 3 bases and J lost 4, with 13 bases in between.

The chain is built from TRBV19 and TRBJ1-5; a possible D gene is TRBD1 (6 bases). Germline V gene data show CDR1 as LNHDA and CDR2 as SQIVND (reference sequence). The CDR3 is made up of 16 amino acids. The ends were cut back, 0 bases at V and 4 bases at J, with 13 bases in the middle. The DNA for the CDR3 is TGTGCCAGTAGTATAGATAGCCGAGGGGGAAATCAGCCCCAGCATTTT. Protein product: CASSIDSRGGNQPQHF.